This record covers a single T cell receptor (beta chain). Its antigen is not known. This sample was taken from a study of blood T cells in healthy people across ages. CDR3 length: 22 residues. V was clipped by 0 bases and J by 2 bases, with 26 bases between them. Germline assignment: CDR1 SGHDN and CDR2 FVKESK. The authors ran a second PCR of about 7 to 12 cycles using a sample-barcoded 5' primer and a J-beta primer mix. Samples each returned at least 2.5 million CDR3-containing paired-end reads. TCRdb itself ran the 5' RACE reads through MiXCR, one entry per CDR3 protein. The sample has fewer than 800,000 distinct CDR3 sequences, 21% seen once. Study conclusions and caveats: There was a strong correlation between TCR beta diversity and naive T cell percentage. The recorded TCR beta diversity per million T cells decreased in a roughly linear manner with age.

The specimen was blood. The source is a man between 65 and 79 years old in good health. The chain couples TRBV14 to TRBJ2-6; possible D gene TRBD2, 6 bases. The CDR3 DNA follows: TGTGCCAGCAGCCAAGAGAGGTTTTCACGGACGGGGGTAACCACTGGGGCCAACGTCCTGACTTTC. Protein: CASSQERFSRTGVTTGANVLTF.